A single sample is the source of the 14 T cell receptor delta chains below, sequenced in a study of gamma delta lymphoproliferative disorders and STAT genes. Sequencing used genomic DNA taken from PBMCs of patients and controls. TCRdb reanalysed the multiplex PCR reads with CATT. The data contain some 1,100 delta-chain clones, around 1.5% of them singletons. Specimen: blood. These receptor sequences come from a human donor in good health.

Regarding this clone: A far larger clone differs by one base, so this is likely a read error. The identical CDR3 is also encoded by other nucleotide sequences in the sample. J is TRDJ1 and V is TRDV2; 11 bases agree with TRDD3. The CDR3 has 16 residues. J was trimmed by 1 base and V by 2 bases; bases with no gene match: 5. CDR1 and CDR2 (germline): GEAIGNYY, EKD. CDR3 protein: CACDSLLGDTTDKLIF. In nucleotides, the CDR3 is TGTGCCTGTGACAGTTTGCTGGGGGATACCACCGATAAACTCATCTTT.

This clone has at least ten counts. The protein in TCRdb stems from a much larger clone and differs at residue 3 from this DNA's translation, likely a read error; here the protein is translated from the DNA. The gene calls are TRDV2 and TRDJ1, with 9 bases matching TRDD3. This CDR3 has 23 amino acids. The germline V gene encodes CDR1 GEAIGNYY and CDR2 EKD. CDR3 residues: CAYDTRGAITGGARPPNTDKLIF. In DNA, the CDR3 is TGTGCCTATGACACACGTGGGGCAATTACTGGGGGAGCCAGGCCCCCAAACACCGATAAACTCATCTTT.

This clone was observed a few times. A read error is likely here: a far larger clone is one base away. This same CDR3 is encoded by further DNA sequences in the sample. This chain joins TRDV1 and TRDJ4; D tentatively reads TRDD2 or TRDD3 (6 bases each). Looked up from germline, CDR1 is TSWWSYY and CDR2 is QGS. The CDR3 extends over 20 amino acids. CDR3 nucleotides: TGTGCTCTTGGGGAAGGGTGGGATCCTCCTACCGTACTGGGAGCCAGACCCCTGATTTTT. This gives the protein CALGEGWDPPTVLGARPLIF.

Remarks on this clone: It is likely a read error: a sequence one base away is far more abundant. This sample includes further DNA sequences coding for the same CDR3. This chain uses TRDV2 with TRDJ1, with 9 positions matching TRDD3. The J gene was not available in TCRdb and was assigned here by matching the DNA to germline segments. Per germline, CDR1 GEAIGNYY and CDR2 EKD. V lost 1 base and J lost 0; bases outside the gene matches: 26. The CDR3 runs to 23 residues. Here the CDR3 DNA reads TGTGCCTGTGACACACGTGGGGCAATTACTGGGGGAGCAAGGCCCCCAAACACCGATAAACTCATCTTT. Protein product: CACDTRGAITGGARPPNTDKLIF.

This clone occurred a few times. TCRdb's protein for this DNA is that of a much larger clone and differs from the translation at residue 7, likely a read error; the protein shown is the DNA translation. The chain employs TRDV1 and TRDJ4; D tentatively fits TRDD2 or TRDD3 (6 bases each). The V end was cut by 2 bases, the J end by 0 bases, with 28 bases between. Germline lookup yields CDR1 TSWWSYY and CDR2 QGS. The CDR3 covers 20 residues. This chain's CDR3 is CALGEGCDPPTVLGARPLIF. For the CDR3, the DNA is TGTGCTCTTGGGGAAGGGTGTGATCCTCCTACCGTACTGGGAGCCAGACCCCTGATCTTT.

As to this clone: This likely stems from a read error, as it lies one base from a far larger clone. Within the sample, other DNA sequences also encode this same CDR3. The V call is TRDV2, the J call TRDJ1, with D possibly being TRDD3 (5 bases). The V and J ends lost 4 bases and 0 bases respectively, with 14 bases between them. This CDR3 has 15 amino acids. Germline V gives CDR1 GEAIGNYY, CDR2 EKD. This chain's CDR3 is CACEALGDNTDKLIF. The CDR3 coding sequence is TGTGCCTGTGAAGCCCTGGGAGATAACACCGATAAACTCATCTTT.

This clone was observed a few times. Given a far larger clone just one base away, this is likely a sequencing read error. This sample also contains other DNA sequences that code for the same CDR3. V gene TRDV1 combines with J gene TRDJ1; 9 nucleotides match TRDD3. The V segment lost 4 bases and the J segment 2 bases; nucleotides outside the gene matches: 20. CDR1 and CDR2 (germline): TSWWSYY, QGS. The CDR3 extends over 20 amino acids. The CDR3 loop is CALGVILYWGDTGETDKLIF. The CDR3 nucleotides are TGTGCTCTTGGGGTTATACTCTACTGGGGGGATACAGGGGAGACCGATAAACTCATCTTT.

This clone was observed a few times. TCRdb's entry gives the protein of a much larger clone, which mismatches this DNA's translation at residue 12, likely from a read error; the protein reported here is translated from the DNA. This chain joins TRDV1 and TRDJ1; D might be TRDD3 (6 bases). The CDR3 extends over 21 amino acids. Between the trimmed V and J ends, which lost 2 bases and 0 bases, there was a span of 28 bases. Germline values: CDR1 TSWWSYY, CDR2 QGS. The CDR3 here is CALGEDDLSPYRGTYTDKLIF. DNA of the CDR3: TGTGCTCTTGGGGAAGATGACCTCTCGCCTTACAGGGGGACCTACACCGATAAACTCATCTTT.

Within the sample, this clone is medium-sized. This is likely an artifact of a read error, given a far larger clone one base away. This CDR3 is also generated by other DNA sequences in the sample. The chain combines TRDV2 with TRDJ1, with 9 positions matching TRDD3. Unmatched junction bases numbered 26, after V lost 1 base and J lost 0 bases. This CDR3 is built from 23 residues. Per germline, CDR1 GEAIGNYY and CDR2 EKD. This chain's CDR3 is CACDTRGAITGGARPPNTDKLIF. CDR3 nucleotides: TGTGCCTGTGACACACGTGGGGCAATTACTGGGGGAGCCAGACCCCCAAACACCGATAAACTCATCTTT.

In the case of this clone: The mismatch at residue 3 between this DNA's translation and the TCRdb protein of a much larger clone likely reflects a read error; the protein shown is translated from the DNA. This CDR3 is also generated by other DNA sequences in the sample. The rearrangement uses TRDV1 and TRDJ1, with 7 bases matching TRDD3. In germline, CDR1 is TSWWSYY, CDR2 QGS. The CDR3 contains 13 residues. The CDR3 coding sequence is TGTGCTCCTGGAGCTGTGGGGGACCCAAAACTCATCTTC. It specifies CAPGAVGDPKLIF.

Notes on this clone: This DNA's translation differs at residue 19 from TCRdb's protein, which comes from a much larger clone; a read error is likely, and the protein shown is translated from the DNA. The chain couples TRDV1 to TRDJ1; TRDD3 agrees at 9 bases. V lost 0 bases, J lost 4 bases, and 30 bases stayed unmatched. Germline V lookup: CDR1 TSWWSYY, CDR2 QGS. The CDR3 contains 24 residues. The CDR3 here is CALGELANSYWGTGLPHPSDKLIF. In DNA, the CDR3 is TGTGCTCTTGGGGAACTAGCAAACTCGTACTGGGGGACGGGTCTGCCCCACCCGAGCGATAAACTCATCTTT.

This clone was detected ten times or more. This likely stems from a read error, as it lies one base from a far larger clone. Within the sample, other DNA sequences also encode this same CDR3. For the CDR3, the DNA is TGTGCCCTTGGGGAACTAGCAAACTCGTACTGGGGGACGGGTCTGCCCCACCCGACCGATAAACTCATCTTT. It codes for CALGELANSYWGTGLPHPTDKLIF. This rearrangement joins TRDV1 to TRDJ1; 9 positions agree with TRDD3. This CDR3 has 24 amino acids. Germline values: CDR1 TSWWSYY, CDR2 QGS.

In this sample, this clone is large (0.1 to 1%). This specimen includes other DNA sequences encoding the same CDR3. V usage is TRDV1 and J usage is TRDJ1; D tentatively fits TRDD2 or TRDD3 (7 bases each). Germline V lookup: CDR1 TSWWSYY, CDR2 QGS. The V gene lost 2 bases and the J gene lost 0 bases, with 28 bases spanning the gap. The CDR3 extends over 21 amino acids. The CDR3 loop is CALGEFLRGGWGSLYTDKLIF. CDR3 coding DNA: TGTGCTCTTGGGGAATTCCTACGGGGTGGCTGGGGGTCCCTGTACACCGATAAACTCATCTTT.

This clone is labeled as hyperexpanded. The sample has other DNA sequences that encode this CDR3 too. The V gene is TRDV2, the J gene TRDJ3; TRDD3 is a possible D gene (5 bases). The CDR3 is 22 residues long. The germline V and J ends were trimmed by 0 bases and 0 bases, with 23 bases remaining between them. Germline loops: CDR1 GEAIGNYY, CDR2 EKD. As DNA, the CDR3 is TGTGCCTGTGACACCATCCGGGGGCTCCCCCGAGTAGGCTCCTGGGACACCCGACAGATGTTTTTC. This sequence encodes CACDTIRGLPRVGSWDTRQMFF.